The T cell receptor (beta chain) described here comes from a study of radiation and T cells in renal cell carcinoma. Looking at the study overall: Nephrectomy followed 15 Gy stereotactic body radiation by 4 weeks.

The CDR3 length is 13 residues. CDR1 and CDR2 from the germline V gene are SGHRS and YFSETQ. Between the trimmed V and J ends, which lost 8 bases and 1 base, there was a span of 12 bases. Documented time point: blood 2 weeks post-SBRT. Treatment here: 15 Gy SBRT to primary tumor, nephrectomy 4 weeks later. This renal cell carcinoma was of the clear cell type. Profiled with immunoSEQ multiplex PCR; TCRdb holds only in-frame clones, not every one. Of about 49,000 clones listed, 75% to 85% are singletons. The receptor was isolated from a woman between 65 and 79 years old with renal cell carcinoma. The sequencing used blood, collected from a patient whose treatment included radiotherapy and nephrectomy. The chain recombines TRBV5-1 with TRBJ1-1; D remains unclear. The CDR3 DNA is TGCGCCAGTGCCGAGTGGTGGAACACTGAAGCTTTCTTT. It codes for CASAEWWNTEAFF.